This entry lists 13 T cell receptor beta chains sequenced from one sample in a study of Ad26.COV2.S vaccination and SARS-CoV-2 variants (dated by TCRdb to the early 2020s). Library construction relied on the immunoSEQ multiplex PCR assay. Held by TCRdb, this immuneACCESS table contains in-frame sequences only and omits some clones. Under half of the omission traces to an unresolved V gene where checked; the cause of the rest is unknown. The sample yields about 260,000 clones; roughly nine tenths were counted once. About 2.8% of the sample goes to the ten largest clones. The treatment or condition label, read with the paper, signifies: roughly 19 received Ad26.COV2.S at low or high dose, single or two shots; five or six received placebo; per-sample allocation not given. Repertoires of vaccine and placebo recipients were sequenced from samples taken on day 63 after the first injection. Specimen: peripheral blood, collected in a trial of Ad26.COV2.S vaccine versus placebo. The receptor set was obtained from a person between 18 and 59 years old who received the Ad26.COV2.S COVID-19 vaccine or a placebo.

V and J are TRBV5-3 and TRBJ2-5; 7 bases line up with TRBD2. TRBV5-3 counts as an open reading frame of uncertain function. The CDR3 contains 19 residues. V trimming: 0 bases; J trimming: 3 bases; junction bases outside the gene matches: 17. CDR3 nucleotides: TGTGCCAGAAGCTTGGTTTGGGTAGGACGGCTAGCGGAGAAAGAGACCCAGTACTTC. Its translation: CARSLVWVGRLAEKETQYF.

This clone was counted only a few times. This chain joins TRBV6-2 or TRBV6-3 and TRBJ2-7; 7 nucleotides agree with TRBD2. Germline CDR1 and CDR2: MNHEY and SVGEGT. The CDR3 covers 17 residues. The V and J ends lost 2 bases and 2 bases, in that order; junction bases with no gene match: 12. CDR3 region: CASSYTSLADSTYEQYV. The CDR3 region has the DNA TGTGCCAGCAGTTACACCTCCCTAGCGGACTCGACCTACGAGCAGTACGTC.

This clone appeared a single time. The CDR3 here is CAWISGNTIYF. CDR3 coding DNA: TGTGCCTGGATTTCTGGAAACACCATATATTTT. The chain combines TRBV30 with TRBJ1-3; D is undetermined. Germline V CDR1 and CDR2: GTSNPN, SVGIG (reference sequence). This CDR3 comprises 11 residues. Trimming shortened V by 4 bases and J by 1 base, and 2 bases separated the two germline ends.

The genes are TRBV7-2 and TRBJ2-2, with D perhaps TRBD2 (7 bases). V was clipped by 1 base and J by 6 bases, with 18 bases between them. The CDR3 length is 17 residues. The germline V gene has CDR1 SGHTA and CDR2 FQGNSA. CDR3 nucleotides: TGTGCCAGCAGCTTAGGACCCGGGGGGCTTTTCGCCGGGGAGCTGTTTTTT. Residues: CASSLGPGGLFAGELFF.

The chain couples TRBV12-3 or TRBV12-4 to TRBJ1-5; D not certain. V was pared by 4 bases and J by 3 bases, with 7 bases between. The CDR3 is 13 amino acids. In DNA form, the CDR3 reads TGTGCCAGCAGTTGGCTGACCAATCAGCCCCAGCATTTT. It specifies CASSWLTNQPQHF.

In regard to this clone: Other DNA variants within this sample encode the same CDR3. This rearrangement joins TRBV4-3 to TRBJ2-1; no reliable D call. This CDR3 contains 13 residues. V was trimmed by 1 base and J by 4 bases, leaving 5 bases between them. CDR1 and CDR2 from the germline V gene are LGHNA and YSLEER. CDR3 residues: CASSQVSYNEQFF. The CDR3 DNA is TGCGCCAGCAGCCAAGTGAGTTACAATGAGCAGTTCTTC.

This clone was observed a single time. The J gene is TRBJ2-3, the V gene TRBV5-1; TRBD2 matches at 9 bases. V gave up 0 bases and J gave up 5 bases; unmatched junction bases: 7. The CDR3 length is 16 residues. Per the germline V gene, CDR1 is SGHRS and CDR2 is YFSETQ. The CDR3 reads CASSLETSGRLDTQYF. CDR3 nucleotides: TGCGCCAGCAGCTTGGAAACCAGCGGGAGGCTAGATACGCAGTATTTT.

V usage is TRBV7-3 and J usage is TRBJ2-1, with TRBD1 matching over 8 bases. The germline V gene encodes CDR1 SGHTA and CDR2 FQGTGA. The CDR3 totals 13 residues. Trimming removed 0 bases from V and 11 bases from J; junction bases left unmatched: 3. The CDR3 region is CASSLTDRDKQFF. The CDR3 DNA follows: TGTGCCAGCAGCTTAACGGACAGGGATAAGCAGTTCTTC.

The chain uses TRBV2 and TRBJ2-4; D is ambiguous. The CDR3 length is 13 residues. Trimming removed 3 bases at V and 5 bases at J, with 8 bases between. CDR1 SNHLY and CDR2 FYNNEI come from the germline V gene. The CDR3 DNA sequence: TGTGCCAGCAGTGAGGGCAGTCAAAACATTCAGTACTTC. Translating gives CASSEGSQNIQYF. Using reference TRBV2 and TRBJ2-4 for the parts outside the CDR3, the full variable domain is EPEVTQTPSHQVTQMGQEVILRCVPISNHLYFYWYRQILGQKVEFLVSFYNNEISEKSEIFDDQFSVERPDGSNFTLKIRSTKLEDSAMYFCASSEGSQNIQYFGAGTRLSVL.

The genes are TRBV7-9 and TRBJ1-3, with TRBD1 matching over 9 bases. The CDR3 contains 15 residues. With 8 bases clipped from V and 4 bases from J, the junction kept 9 bases outside the gene matches. Germline CDR1 reads SEHNR; CDR2 reads FQNEAQ (reference sequence). The CDR3 region has the DNA TGTGCCAGCTACGGGACAGGGACGTCGGGAAACACCATATATTTT. Amino acids: CASYGTGTSGNTIYF.

The rearrangement links TRBV5-1 to TRBJ1-1, with D perhaps matching TRBD1 (6 bases). CDR1 is SGHRS and CDR2 is YFSETQ in the germline V gene. The CDR3 runs to 14 residues. V was shortened by 1 base and J by 7 bases, with 14 bases between the two germline ends. The CDR3 loop reads CASSLTPEGGEAFF. CDR3 nucleotide sequence: TGCGCCAGCAGCTTGACCCCCGAAGGGGGTGAAGCTTTCTTT. The full variable domain, in which reference TRBV5-1 and TRBJ1-1 provide the parts outside the CDR3, is KAGVTQTPRYLIKTRGQQVTLSCSPISGHRSVSWYQQTPGQGLQFLFEYFSETQRNKGNFPGRFSGRQFSNSRSEMNVSTLELGDSALYLCASSLTPEGGEAFFGQGTRLTVV.

CDR3 protein: CASSLVQGYEQYF. The CDR3 DNA is TGTGCCAGCAGCTTGGTCCAGGGGTACGAGCAGTACTTC. This sequence joins TRBV11-2 and TRBJ2-7, with TRBD1 as a possible D gene (6 bases). With 3 bases removed from V and 4 bases from J, the gap between germline ends came to 10 bases. CDR1 and CDR2 from the germline V gene are SGHAT and FQNNGV. The CDR3 spans 13 residues.

The rearrangement uses TRBV6-5 and TRBJ2-7; D is perhaps TRBD2 (7 bases). V was pared by 4 bases and J by 3 bases, with 19 bases between. Germline V gene sequence: CDR1 MNHEY, CDR2 SVGAGI. This CDR3 is built from 16 residues. The CDR3 DNA is TGTGCCAGCAGTTTTAGGGGGGGACGGTTCCTCTACGAGCAGTACGTC. It specifies CASSFRGGRFLYEQYV.